A selection of T cell receptor beta chains follows, all from one sample in a study of T cells in Graves' hyperthyroidism and ophthalmopathy. Each CDR3 protein is one row after TCRdb ran MiXCR on the multiplex PCR reads. This table has hundreds of thousands of distinct CDR3 sequences, 40% to 55% appearing once. Sequences were obtained from peripheral blood or thyroid tissue (not recorded which). The origin of the receptors is an adult man with Graves' disease, either hyperthyroidism or ophthalmopathy (not recorded which). Both conserved end residues are part of each CDR3. Fields, in order: clone size, J gene, V gene, D gene, CDR3 DNA, CDR3 protein. D genes are given only for firm matches. Some rows mark clone size as missing; the rest say once, few, many or name a class of expanded clone.

few TRBJ1-1 TRBV29-1 . TGCAGCGTTGTGGGGGGCCGGGGGGACGTTCGAACTGAAGCTTTCTTT CSVVGGRGDVRTEAFF
. TRBJ1-4 TRBV7-2 TRBD1 TGTGCCAGCAGCTTTTCCGGGACAGGGGGCCAAAAACTGTTTTTT CASSFSGTGGQKLFF
. TRBJ1-5 TRBV19 . TGTGTCAGTAGTTTGGGAGATAGCAATCAGCCCCAGCATTTT CVSSLGDSNQPQHF
. TRBJ2-7 TRBV7-9 TRBD1 TGTGCCAACAGATCTGGGACAGGAAACTACGAGCAGTACTTC CANRSGTGNYEQYF
few TRBJ2-7 TRBV6-6 TRBD1 TGTGCCAGCAGAACCCGGGACAGGGGGTTTGACGAGCAGTACTTC CASRTRDRGFDEQYF
. TRBJ2-2 TRBV20-1 . TGCAGTACCAGGGGGGGGAACACCGGGGAGCTGTTTTTT CSTRGGNTGELFF
many TRBJ2-5 TRBV7-9 TRBD1 TGTGCCAGCACAACGGGACAGGGCTTGAAGACCCAGTACTTC CASTTGQGLKTQYF
many TRBJ1-5 TRBV7-6 TRBD1 TGTGCCAGCAGTCCTAACACAGGGGGCATAGGCAATCAGCCCCAGCATTTT CASSPNTGGIGNQPQHF
. TRBJ2-6 TRBV10-3 TRBD1 TGTGCCATCAGGACAGACAGGGGGTTTCGGGGGGCCAACGTCCTGACTTTC CAIRTDRGFRGANVLTF
. TRBJ2-7 TRBV10-2 TRBD2 TGCGCCAGCTGGTCGGGAGGTCGGACCTACGAGCAGTACTTC CASWSGGRTYEQYF
many TRBJ1-4 TRBV7-2 . TGTGCCAGCAGCCTTATTAACGGTGAAAAACTGTTTTTT CASSLINGEKLFF
. TRBJ1-6 TRBV25-1 . TGTGCCAGCAGCGTATTTGGGGGCGCGGGGGGTTCACCCCTCCACTTT CASSVFGGAGGSPLHF
once TRBJ1-6 TRBV2 TRBD1 TGTGCCAGCAGAGCCGGGACAGGGCAGCGCTCACCCCTCCACTTT CASRAGTGQRSPLHF
few TRBJ2-7 TRBV5-1 TRBD2 TGCGCCAGCAGCTTGATAGCGGGGACGATCTACGAGCAGTACTTC CASSLIAGTIYEQYF
. TRBJ1-4 TRBV12-3/TRBV12-4 TRBD1 TGTGCCAGCAGTCGGGGACAGGGTTCTGAAAAACTGTTTTTT CASSRGQGSEKLFF
. TRBJ2-7 TRBV5-1 TRBD2 TGCGCCAGCAGCTTTTTTTCTAGCGGGAGGGCCTTCAACTACGAGCAGTACTTC CASSFFSSGRAFNYEQYF
. TRBJ1-1 TRBV6-1 . TGTGCCAGCAGTCCGACATTCCCCGGGGGAAACACTGAAGCTTTCTTT CASSPTFPGGNTEAFF
. TRBJ2-7 TRBV7-2 TRBD2 TGTGCCAGCAGCTTACGCGGGAGGGGGTACAATGAGCAGTACTTC CASSLRGRGYNEQYF
. TRBJ1-1 TRBV9 . TGTGCCAGCAGCGTAGGGTCAGGGGTGAACACTGAAGCTTTCTTT CASSVGSGVNTEAFF
. TRBJ1-1 TRBV19 . TGTGCCAGTACCTCTGATATGAACACTGAAGCTTTCTTT CASTSDMNTEAFF
. TRBJ2-5 TRBV7-3 . TGTGCCAGCAGCCAAACGGGTTGGGAGACCCAGTACTTC CASSQTGWETQYF
. TRBJ1-4 TRBV7-9 . TGTGCCAGCAGCCCATATAGGGGGATTAATGAAAAACTGTTTTTT CASSPYRGINEKLFF
. TRBJ2-5 TRBV15 TRBD1 TGTGCCACCAGCCCCCGGAGTGGCAGGGGGACCAAGACCCAGTACTTC CATSPRSGRGTKTQYF
few TRBJ1-1 TRBV7-9 . TGTGCCAGCAGCTTAGCCCCCTTTGGTTCCCCGGGAACTGAAGCTTTCTTT CASSLAPFGSPGTEAFF
. TRBJ1-1 TRBV20-1 TRBD1 TGCAGTGCTCGAACATACAGGGGAACAGGGTACACTGAAGCTTTCTTT CSARTYRGTGYTEAFF
many TRBJ2-5 TRBV7-9 TRBD1 TGTGCCAGCAGCACCCTGACAGGGAAAGAGACCCAGTACTTC CASSTLTGKETQYF
. TRBJ1-2 TRBV5-1 TRBD1 TGCGCCAGCAGCTTGGAAGGACAGGGGGCGGGCTATGGCTACACCTTC CASSLEGQGAGYGYTF
. TRBJ1-4 TRBV7-9 . TGTGCCAGCAGCGCGGGACTAGGGGCTAATGAAAAACTGTTTTTT CASSAGLGANEKLFF
. TRBJ2-5 TRBV6-5 . TGTGCCAGCAGTTCACAATGGGAGACCCAGTACTTC CASSSQWETQYF
once TRBJ1-3 TRBV10-3 TRBD1 TGTGCCATCAGTGATGAGGGGACAGGGGCTGGAAACACCATATATTTT CAISDEGTGAGNTIYF
. TRBJ1-4 TRBV6-5 . TGTGTCAGCAGTTACTACCCCCGGGCAACTAATGAAAAACTGTTTTTT CVSSYYPRATNEKLFF
many TRBJ1-5 TRBV7-8 . TGTGCCAGCAGCTTAGTGGTTGGAGGCAATCAGCCCCAGCATTTT CASSLVVGGNQPQHF
. TRBJ2-5 TRBV10-3 . TGTGCCATCAGTGAGCCCGCTGAGACCCAGTACTTC CAISEPAETQYF
. TRBJ1-2 TRBV9 . TGTGCCAGCAGCGTAAGGGAGGGCCGGTTGGCCGTTTCTAACTATGGCTACACCTTC CASSVREGRLAVSNYGYTF
. TRBJ2-5 TRBV7-2 . TGTGCCAGCAGCCAACTGACCCGGGGACAGTACTTC CASSQLTRGQYF
. TRBJ2-7 TRBV6-6 . TGTGCCAGCAGTTACGGCAGCGGTGGAACCTACGAGCAGTACTTC CASSYGSGGTYEQYF
few TRBJ1-3 TRBV6-6 . TGTGCCAGCAGTTACTCTCAGGGAGCTGGAAACACCATATATTTT CASSYSQGAGNTIYF
. TRBJ2-7 TRBV12-3/TRBV12-4 TRBD1 TGTGCCAGCAGCCTAGGGGACAGAACCTACGAGCAGTACTTC CASSLGDRTYEQYF
many TRBJ2-7 TRBV29-1 TRBD1 TGCAGCGGACGTCAGGGGGCTGAGGAGCAGTACTTC CSGRQGAEEQYF
. TRBJ2-7 TRBV11-2 . TGTGCCAGTACCACGACGGGGGCATCCTACGAGCAGTACTTC CASTTTGASYEQYF
. TRBJ1-5 TRBV29-1 TRBD1 TGCAGCGTTTTCCGGGACAGGGGTAGCAATCAGCCCCAGCATTTT CSVFRDRGSNQPQHF
. TRBJ1-1 TRBV20-1 TRBD1 TGCAGTGCTAGTTCGGACAGGGGACGCAACACTGAAGCTTTCTTT CSASSDRGRNTEAFF
. TRBJ1-6 TRBV9 TRBD1 TGTGCCAGCAGCCCCGACAGGGGTGCTTATAATTCACCCCTCCACTTT CASSPDRGAYNSPLHF
. TRBJ1-5 TRBV10-3 TRBD1 TGTGCCAGCAGCATGTTAGGACAGGGGGGCAATCAGCCCCAGCATTTT CASSMLGQGGNQPQHF
few TRBJ2-2 TRBV2 . TGTGCCAGCACGTGGGCGAGGAGCACCGGGGAGCTGTTTTTT CASTWARSTGELFF
few TRBJ1-4 TRBV6-5 . TGTGCCAGCAGTAGGCTCCGGGAGGGGGAAAAACTGTTTTTT CASSRLREGEKLFF